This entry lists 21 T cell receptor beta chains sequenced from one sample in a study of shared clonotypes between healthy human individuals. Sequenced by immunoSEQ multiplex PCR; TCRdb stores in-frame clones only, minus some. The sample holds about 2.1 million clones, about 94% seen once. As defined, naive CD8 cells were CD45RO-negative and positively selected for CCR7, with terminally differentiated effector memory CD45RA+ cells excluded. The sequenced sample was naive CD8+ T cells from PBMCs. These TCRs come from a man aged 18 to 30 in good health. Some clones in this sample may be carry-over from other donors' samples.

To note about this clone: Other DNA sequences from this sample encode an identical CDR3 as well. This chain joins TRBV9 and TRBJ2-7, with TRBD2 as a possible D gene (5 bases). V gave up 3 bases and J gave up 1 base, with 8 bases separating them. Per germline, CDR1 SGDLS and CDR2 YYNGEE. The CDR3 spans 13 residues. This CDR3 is CASSAGLSYEQYF. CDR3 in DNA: TGTGCCAGCAGCGCAGGACTTTCCTACGAGCAGTACTTC.

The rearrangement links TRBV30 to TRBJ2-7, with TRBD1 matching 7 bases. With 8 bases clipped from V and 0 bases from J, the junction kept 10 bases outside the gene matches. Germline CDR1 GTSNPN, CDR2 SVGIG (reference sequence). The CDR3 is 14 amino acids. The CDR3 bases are TGTGCCATATACCGGGACAGTAGCTCCTACGAGCAGTACTTC. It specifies CAIYRDSSSYEQYF.

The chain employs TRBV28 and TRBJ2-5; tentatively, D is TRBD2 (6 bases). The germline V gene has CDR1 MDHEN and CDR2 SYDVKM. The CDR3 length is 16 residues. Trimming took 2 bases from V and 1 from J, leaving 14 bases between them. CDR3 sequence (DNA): TGTGCCAGCAGTTTAGAGTCGGCGGGGCTCCAAGAGACCCAGTACTTC. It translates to CASSLESAGLQETQYF.

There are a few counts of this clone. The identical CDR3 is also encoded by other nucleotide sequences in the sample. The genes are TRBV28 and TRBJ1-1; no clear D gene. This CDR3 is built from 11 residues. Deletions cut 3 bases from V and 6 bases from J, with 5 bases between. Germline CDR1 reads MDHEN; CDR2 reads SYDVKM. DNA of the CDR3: TGTGCCAGCAGTTTTGGTCCTGAAGCTTTCTTT. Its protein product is CASSFGPEAFF.

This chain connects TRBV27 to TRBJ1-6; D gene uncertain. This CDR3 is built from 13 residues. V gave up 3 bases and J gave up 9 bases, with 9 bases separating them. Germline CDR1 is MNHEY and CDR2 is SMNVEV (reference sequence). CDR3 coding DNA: TGTGCCAGCAGTTTTGGGTGGGCTTCACCCCTCCACTTT. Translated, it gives CASSFGWASPLHF.

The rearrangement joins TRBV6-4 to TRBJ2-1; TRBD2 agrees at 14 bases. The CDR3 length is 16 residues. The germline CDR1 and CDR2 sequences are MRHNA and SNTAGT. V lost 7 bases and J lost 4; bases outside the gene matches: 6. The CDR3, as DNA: TGTGCCAGCAACCGGACTAGCGGGAGGCTATACAATGAGCAGTTCTTC. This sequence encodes CASNRTSGRLYNEQFF.

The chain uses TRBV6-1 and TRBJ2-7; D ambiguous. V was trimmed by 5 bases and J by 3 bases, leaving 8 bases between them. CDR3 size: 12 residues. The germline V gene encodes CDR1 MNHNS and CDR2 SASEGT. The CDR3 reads CASSRAFYEQYF. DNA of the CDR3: TGTGCCAGCAGTCGGGCCTTCTACGAGCAGTACTTC.

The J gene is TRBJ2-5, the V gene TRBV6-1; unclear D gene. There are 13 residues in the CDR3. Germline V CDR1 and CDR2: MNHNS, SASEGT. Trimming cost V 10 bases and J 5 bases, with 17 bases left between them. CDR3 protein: CATGDRFGETQYF. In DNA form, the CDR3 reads TGTGCCACCGGAGACCGGTTCGGGGAGACCCAGTACTTC.

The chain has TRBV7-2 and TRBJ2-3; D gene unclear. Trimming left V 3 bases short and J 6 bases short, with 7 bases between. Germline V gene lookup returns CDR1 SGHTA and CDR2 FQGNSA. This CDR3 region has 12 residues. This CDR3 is CASSFGWDTQYF. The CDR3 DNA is TGTGCCAGCAGCTTTGGATGGGATACGCAGTATTTT.

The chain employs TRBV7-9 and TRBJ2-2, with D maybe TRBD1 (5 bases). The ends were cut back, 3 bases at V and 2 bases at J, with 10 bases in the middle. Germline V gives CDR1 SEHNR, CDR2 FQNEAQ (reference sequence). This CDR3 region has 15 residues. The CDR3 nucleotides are TGTGCCAGCAGCTTGTTCCAGGGAAACACCGGGGAGCTGTTTTTT. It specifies CASSLFQGNTGELFF.

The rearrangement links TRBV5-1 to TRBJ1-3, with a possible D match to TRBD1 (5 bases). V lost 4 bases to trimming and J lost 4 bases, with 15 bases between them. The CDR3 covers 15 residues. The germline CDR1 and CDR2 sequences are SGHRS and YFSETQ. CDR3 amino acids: CASSARGPYGNTIYF. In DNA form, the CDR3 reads TGCGCCAGCAGCGCGAGGGGACCGTACGGAAACACCATATATTTT.

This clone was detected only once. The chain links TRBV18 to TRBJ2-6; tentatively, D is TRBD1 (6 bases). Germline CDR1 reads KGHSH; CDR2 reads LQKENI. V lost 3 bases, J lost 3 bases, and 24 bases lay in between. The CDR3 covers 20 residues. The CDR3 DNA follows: TGTGCCAGCTCACCCGATCCGATAGGGTTCAGGGGAGTTGGGGCCAACGTCCTGACTTTC. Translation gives CASSPDPIGFRGVGANVLTF.

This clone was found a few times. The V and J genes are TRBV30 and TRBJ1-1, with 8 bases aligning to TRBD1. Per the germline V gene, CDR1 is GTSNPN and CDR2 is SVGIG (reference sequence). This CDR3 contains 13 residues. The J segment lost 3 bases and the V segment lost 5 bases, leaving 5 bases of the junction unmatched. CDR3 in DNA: TGTGCCTGGCGAGCGACAGGGGACACTGAAGCTTTCTTT. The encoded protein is CAWRATGDTEAFF.

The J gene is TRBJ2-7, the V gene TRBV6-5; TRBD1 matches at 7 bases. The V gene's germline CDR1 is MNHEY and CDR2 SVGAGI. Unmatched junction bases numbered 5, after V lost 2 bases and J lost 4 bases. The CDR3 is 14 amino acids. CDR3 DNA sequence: TGTGCCAGCAGTTACGGCGTGACAGGGTACGAGCAGTACTTC. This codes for CASSYGVTGYEQYF.

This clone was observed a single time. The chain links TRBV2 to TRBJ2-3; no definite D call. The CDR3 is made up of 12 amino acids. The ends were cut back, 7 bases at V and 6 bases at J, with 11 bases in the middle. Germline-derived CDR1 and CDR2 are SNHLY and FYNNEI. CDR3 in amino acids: CASNEIMDTQYF. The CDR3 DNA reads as TGTGCCAGCAACGAAATAATGGATACGCAGTATTTT.

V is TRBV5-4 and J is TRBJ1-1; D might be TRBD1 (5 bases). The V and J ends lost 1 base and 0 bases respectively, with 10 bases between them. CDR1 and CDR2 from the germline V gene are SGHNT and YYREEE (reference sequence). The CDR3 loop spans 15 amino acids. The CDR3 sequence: CASSLTRGMNTEAFF. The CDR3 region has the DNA TGTGCCAGCAGCTTGACAAGGGGAATGAACACTGAAGCTTTCTTT.

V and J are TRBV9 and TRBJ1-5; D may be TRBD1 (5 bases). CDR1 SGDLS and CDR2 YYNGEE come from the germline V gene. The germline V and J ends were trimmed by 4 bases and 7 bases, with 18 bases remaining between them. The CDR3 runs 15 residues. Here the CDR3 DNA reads TGTGCCAGCAGCCCCAAAGTAGGGGCGGGGCAGCCCCAGCATTTT. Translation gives CASSPKVGAGQPQHF.

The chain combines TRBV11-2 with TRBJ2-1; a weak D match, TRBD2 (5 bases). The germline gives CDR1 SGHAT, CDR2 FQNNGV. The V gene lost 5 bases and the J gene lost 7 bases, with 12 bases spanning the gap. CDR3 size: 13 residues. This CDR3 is CASSPDPGNEQFF. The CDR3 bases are TGTGCCAGCAGCCCGGACCCGGGGAATGAGCAGTTCTTC.

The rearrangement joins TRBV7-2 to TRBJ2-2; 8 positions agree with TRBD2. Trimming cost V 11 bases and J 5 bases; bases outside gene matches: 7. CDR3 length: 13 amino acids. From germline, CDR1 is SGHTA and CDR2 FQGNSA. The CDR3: CASRLAWTGELFF. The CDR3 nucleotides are TGTGCCTCTCGACTAGCGTGGACCGGGGAGCTGTTTTTT.

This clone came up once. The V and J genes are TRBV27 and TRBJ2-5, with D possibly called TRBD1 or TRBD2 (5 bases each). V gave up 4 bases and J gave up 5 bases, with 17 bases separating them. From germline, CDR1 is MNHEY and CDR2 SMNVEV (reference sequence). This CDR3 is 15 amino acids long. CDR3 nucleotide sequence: TGTGCCAGCAGTTCCCAGGGATTCCGGAGGGAGACCCAGTACTTC. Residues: CASSSQGFRRETQYF.

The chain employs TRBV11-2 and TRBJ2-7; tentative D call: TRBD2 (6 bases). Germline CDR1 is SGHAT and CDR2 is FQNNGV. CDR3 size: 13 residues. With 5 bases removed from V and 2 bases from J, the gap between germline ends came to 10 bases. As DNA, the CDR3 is TGTGCCAGCAGCCACGGGAGCCCCTACGAGCAGTACTTC. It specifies CASSHGSPYEQYF.